The rows below give T cell receptor beta chains drawn from one sample of a study of blood T cell repertoires in COVID-19. Sequencing used immunoSEQ multiplex PCR; TCRdb keeps in-frame clones, though not all of them. The sample includes around 78,000 clones, 88% of them seen just once. Material for sequencing was peripheral blood. These receptor sequences come from a human donor in a cohort sampled during active COVID-19. Each CDR3 is given with its conserved first and last residue. A D gene is named only where the DNA matches it firmly. Size is omitted from some rows. Given values are once, few, many or a class for expanded clones.

cdr3_length j_call v_call d_call clone_size cdr3_nt cdr3_aa
14 TRBJ2-3 TRBV7-9 TRBD1 . TGTGCCAGCAGCCCCGGGACAGGATATATGTCGCAGTATTTT CASSPGTGYMSQYF
16 TRBJ2-7 TRBV3-1/TRBV3-2 TRBD2 once TGTGCCAGCAACCCACGCGGAGCGGGAGGAGAATACGAGCAGTACTTC CASNPRGAGGEYEQYF
17 TRBJ2-1 TRBV24-1 TRBD1 . TGTGCCACCAGTGATGAGGGACAGGGGGCCTCCTACAATGAGCAGTTCTTC CATSDEGQGASYNEQFF
15 TRBJ2-1 TRBV11-2 . . TGTGCCAGCAGCCCCATTGGAGATAATTACAATGAGCAGTTCTTC CASSPIGDNYNEQFF
13 TRBJ2-7 TRBV5-1 . . TGCGCCAGCAGCTTTCCAGGGTCATACGAGCAGTACTTC CASSFPGSYEQYF
16 TRBJ2-1 TRBV7-8 TRBD1 . TGTGCCAGCAGGAAAGGGACAGGGGGCTCCTACAATGAGCAGTTCTTC CASRKGTGGSYNEQFF
14 TRBJ1-1 TRBV5-1 . . TGCGCCAGCAGCTGGGGCGGGATGAACACTGAAGCTTTCTTT CASSWGGMNTEAFF
14 TRBJ2-5 TRBV27 . few TGTGCCAGCAGTACTCGAAGGGAGCAAGAGACCCAGTACTTC CASSTRREQETQYF
15 TRBJ2-7 TRBV11-2 TRBD1 . TGTGCCAGCAGCTTAGAGCGGACAGGGGTTTACGAGCAGTACTTC CASSLERTGVYEQYF
14 TRBJ2-7 TRBV19 . . TGTGCCAAAATAGTTAAGGACAGCTCCTACGAGCAGTACTTC CAKIVKDSSYEQYF
13 TRBJ2-7 TRBV28 TRBD2 . TGTGCCAGCGAGAGCGGGGTGGAGTACGAGCAGTACTTC CASESGVEYEQYF
15 TRBJ2-7 TRBV7-2 TRBD1 . TGTGCCAGCAGCTTAGGGGGGGACAGGGCTTACGAGCAGTACTTC CASSLGGDRAYEQYF
14 TRBJ1-6 TRBV3-1/TRBV3-2 . few TGTGCCAGCAGCCCCCTTGGAGGACGCTCACCCCTCCACTTT CASSPLGGRSPLHF
16 TRBJ2-1 TRBV4-3 TRBD1 . TGCGCCAGCAGCCAAGATGGGGGACAGACCTACAATGAGCAGTTCTTC CASSQDGGQTYNEQFF
13 TRBJ2-7 TRBV11-3 . . TGTGCCAGCAGCCAATCCGGGGGCTACGAGCAGTACTTC CASSQSGGYEQYF
14 TRBJ1-4 TRBV18 . . TGTGCCAGCTCACCACCGTCCGACAGTGAAAAACTGTTTTTT CASSPPSDSEKLFF
16 TRBJ2-5 TRBV11-3 TRBD2 . TGTGCCAGCAGCTTACGCGGCGGGGGGAACCAAGAGACCCAGTACTTC CASSLRGGGNQETQYF
13 TRBJ2-5 TRBV29-1 TRBD1 . TGCAGCGTTCGGACAGGTCCACAAGAGACCCAGTACTTC CSVRTGPQETQYF
16 TRBJ2-5 TRBV2 TRBD1 few TGTGCCAGCAGGGAGGGGACAGGATGGAAGCAAGAGACCCAGTACTTC CASREGTGWKQETQYF
13 TRBJ1-2 TRBV27 . once TGTGCCAGCAGTTTTAATCAGGGATATGGCTACACCTTC CASSFNQGYGYTF
15 TRBJ2-7 TRBV14 TRBD2 . TGTGCCAGCAGCCAAGGGACTAGCGGCTACTACGAGCAGTACTTC CASSQGTSGYYEQYF
20 TRBJ2-1 TRBV6-2/TRBV6-3 TRBD2 few TGTGCCAGCAGTTACCACCCCGCAGGTAGCGGGGGGGGTATTAGCAATGAGCAGTTCTTC CASSYHPAGSGGGISNEQFF
17 TRBJ1-4 TRBV5-1 TRBD1 . TGCGCCAGCAGCTTGTATGACAGGGTGGCAACTAATGAAAAACTGTTTTTT CASSLYDRVATNEKLFF
13 TRBJ1-2 TRBV27 . . TGTGCCAGCAGGACAGCAAATAACTATGGCTACACCTTC CASRTANNYGYTF
13 TRBJ1-2 TRBV7-3 . . TGTGCCAGCAGCCCCGACAGCAACTATGGCTACACCTTC CASSPDSNYGYTF
13 TRBJ2-5 TRBV12-5 . . TGTGCTAGTGGTTTGGGCAGCCAAGAGACCCAGTACTTC CASGLGSQETQYF
14 TRBJ2-3 TRBV11-3 TRBD1 . TGTGCCAGCAGCTTAATGGGACAGCAAGATACGCAGTATTTT CASSLMGQQDTQYF